The 2 T cell receptor beta chains below were found in one sample sequenced in a study of long-term antiretroviral therapy in people with HIV (dated 2022 in TCRdb). The immunoSEQ hsTCRB v3.0 assay was used at survey level resolution for TRB variable region sequencing. TCRdb took over this immuneACCESS table, retaining in-frame rearrangements with V and J assigned. Such tables are incomplete; in checked studies, under half of the missing clones stem from an unresolved V gene, and the remainder is unexplained. The sample table holds 25,000 to 35,000 clones, of which about 85% were seen once. Together, the top ten hold under 7.5% of the sample. The sample consisted of unsorted PBMCs, taken around 5 years before starting antiretroviral therapy. The source is a man aged 50 to 60 with HIV.

V usage is TRBV19 and J usage is TRBJ1-1, with D possibly matching TRBD1 (5 bases). The CDR3 totals 15 residues. The germline V gene has CDR1 LNHDA and CDR2 SQIVND (reference sequence). V shed 7 bases and J shed 0 bases, with 15 bases lying between them. CDR3 amino acids: CASNTLGGVNTEAFF. The CDR3 DNA sequence: TGTGCCAGTAATACCCTCGGAGGGGTGAACACTGAAGCTTTCTTT.

This chain links TRBV9 with TRBJ2-1; maybe TRBD2 (7 bases). Trimming took off 4 bases at V and 2 bases at J, with 19 bases between the two ends. CDR3 length: 17 amino acids. Germline-derived CDR1 and CDR2 are SGDLS and YYNGEE. The CDR3 spells CASSSQGGDKPYNEQFF. The CDR3 DNA sequence: TGTGCCAGCAGCTCTCAAGGGGGGGACAAACCCTACAATGAGCAGTTCTTC.